Listed below are T cell receptor beta chains from one sample, sequenced in a study of beta chain features in type 1 diabetes. Produced via immunoSEQ multiplex PCR; TCRdb's table is partial and in-frame only. Of under 300,000 clones listed, around 24% were seen once; the top ten hold approximately 0.011%. The sample taken for sequencing was naive CD4+ T cells from blood. The receptors stem from a woman younger than 45 with type 1 diabetes. The CDR3 runs from the conserved cysteine through the conserved F or W. A D gene is named only where the DNA matches it firmly. Size values are once, few and many counts, or a class for expanded clones, and some rows have none.

abundance,d_gene,len,v_gene,j_gene,CDR3aa,CDR3nt
.,.,13,TRBV19,TRBJ2-1,CASSGDTHNEQFF,TGTGCCAGTAGTGGGGACACACACAATGAGCAGTTCTTC
.,.,14,TRBV18,TRBJ2-3,CASSRQDSTDTQYF,TGTGCCAGCTCACGGCAGGATAGCACAGATACGCAGTATTTT
few,.,14,TRBV5-1,TRBJ1-2,CASSSGGVDDGYTF,TGCGCCAGCAGTTCGGGGGGCGTCGATGATGGCTACACCTTC
.,.,11,TRBV29-1,TRBJ2-5,CSVDPGETQYF,TGCAGCGTTGATCCGGGAGAGACCCAGTACTTC
.,TRBD1,16,TRBV25-1,TRBJ2-1,CASSELGQGPYNEQFF,TGTGCCAGCAGTGAATTGGGACAGGGGCCCTACAATGAGCAGTTCTTC
.,.,13,TRBV30,TRBJ1-3,CACPDRPADTIYF,TGTGCCTGCCCGGATCGACCGGCGGACACCATATATTTT
few,.,12,TRBV4-2,TRBJ2-3,CASSQSSDTQYF,TGTGCCAGCAGCCAATCATCAGATACGCAGTATTTT
few,TRBD2,15,TRBV7-2,TRBJ2-1,CASSPSSGSLDEQFF,TGTGCCAGCAGCCCCTCTAGCGGGAGTCTCGATGAGCAGTTCTTC
.,.,15,TRBV28,TRBJ1-5,CASSSPQGNNQPQHF,TGTGCCAGCAGTTCCCCTCAGGGTAACAATCAGCCCCAGCATTTT
few,TRBD2,14,TRBV5-1,TRBJ2-1,CASSSQGSGSWKFF,TGCGCCAGCAGCTCACAGGGTAGCGGGAGTTGGAAGTTCTTC
.,TRBD1,15,TRBV28,TRBJ2-5,CASSSAPDRQETQYF,TGTGCCAGCAGTTCAGCCCCGGACAGGCAAGAGACCCAGTACTTC
.,TRBD1,14,TRBV29-1,TRBJ2-7,CSVGHGTETYEQYF,TGCAGCGTCGGACACGGGACAGAAACCTACGAGCAGTACTTC
.,.,16,TRBV7-3,TRBJ2-3,CASSLTGVTSTDTQYF,TGTGCCAGCAGCTTGACAGGAGTAACTAGCACAGATACGCAGTATTTT
few,.,13,TRBV7-2,TRBJ2-7,CASSLLDSYEQYF,TGTGCCAGCAGCTTACTAGATTCCTACGAGCAGTACTTC
few,.,11,TRBV27,TRBJ2-1,CASSAFSEQFF,TGTGCCAGCAGTGCCTTTAGTGAGCAGTTCTTC
.,TRBD1,13,TRBV7-6,TRBJ2-7,CASSPRTGVEQYF,TGTGCCAGCAGCCCCCGGACAGGGGTCGAGCAGTACTTC
.,TRBD1,15,TRBV18,TRBJ1-4,CASSPRTGTNEKLFF,TGTGCCAGCTCACCTCGGACAGGGACTAATGAAAAACTGTTTTTT
.,TRBD2,14,TRBV2,TRBJ2-5,CASGGLAVQETQYF,TGTGCCAGCGGCGGACTAGCAGTCCAAGAGACCCAGTACTTC
few,TRBD1,15,TRBV27,TRBJ2-7,CASSQDRGHSYEQYF,TGTGCCAGCAGTCAGGACAGGGGTCACTCCTACGAGCAGTACTTC
few,TRBD2,16,TRBV9,TRBJ2-3,CASSVLGLAGGDTQYF,TGTGCCAGCAGCGTACTGGGGCTAGCGGGAGGTGATACGCAGTATTTT
few,TRBD1,14,TRBV5-1,TRBJ2-7,CASSGPGGLNEQYF,TGCGCCAGCAGCGGGCCAGGGGGCCTGAACGAGCAGTACTTC
.,TRBD1,14,TRBV5-4,TRBJ2-7,CASRRTGSSYEQYF,TGTGCCAGCAGGAGGACAGGCAGCTCCTACGAGCAGTACTTC
.,.,14,TRBV28,TRBJ2-2,CASIAPPNTGELFF,TGTGCCAGCATCGCGCCTCCGAACACCGGGGAGCTGTTTTTT
few,.,16,TRBV28,TRBJ2-7,CASSFGVHTNSYEQYF,TGTGCCAGCAGCTTCGGGGTTCACACGAACTCCTACGAGCAGTACTTC
.,.,13,TRBV19,TRBJ1-1,CASSIYRNTEAFF,TGTGCCAGTAGTATCTACAGAAACACTGAAGCTTTCTTT
.,.,11,TRBV30,TRBJ2-1,CAWSATNGQFF,TGTGCCTGGAGTGCAACCAACGGGCAGTTCTTC
.,.,16,TRBV5-6,TRBJ2-5,CASSLAQGSWQETQYF,TGTGCCAGCAGCTTGGCCCAGGGTTCGTGGCAAGAGACCCAGTACTTC
.,.,14,TRBV13,TRBJ2-2,CASSLVQYTGELFF,TGTGCCAGCAGCTTAGTACAGTACACCGGGGAGCTGTTTTTT
.,TRBD2,15,TRBV28,TRBJ2-7,CASTKSSGSLYEQYF,TGTGCCAGCACTAAAAGCAGCGGGAGCCTCTACGAGCAGTACTTC
.,.,13,TRBV29-1,TRBJ2-7,CSVGETANYEQYF,TGCAGCGTTGGAGAGACAGCAAACTACGAGCAGTACTTC
.,.,11,TRBV6-5,TRBJ1-1,CASRIQGEAFF,TGTGCCAGCAGGATACAGGGAGAAGCTTTCTTT
few,TRBD2,16,TRBV18,TRBJ2-2,CASSKSGRSDDGELFF,TGTGCCAGCTCTAAAAGCGGGAGAAGTGATGACGGGGAGCTGTTTTTT
few,.,10,TRBV7-9,TRBJ1-2,CAYEHYGYTF,TGTGCCTATGAGCACTATGGCTACACCTTC
.,.,16,TRBV5-1,TRBJ2-3,CASSVATGMGADTQYF,TGCGCCAGCAGCGTCGCAACAGGGATGGGAGCAGATACGCAGTATTTT
few,.,14,TRBV6-1,TRBJ1-4,CASSGSAVDEKLFF,TGTGCCAGCAGTGGAAGCGCGGTGGATGAAAAACTGTTTTTT
.,.,13,TRBV10-3,TRBJ1-1,CAISAAGPGEAFF,TGTGCCATCAGTGCGGCAGGGCCGGGTGAAGCTTTCTTT
.,TRBD2,14,TRBV10-3,TRBJ2-5,CAISEREGLETQYF,TGTGCCATCAGCGAGCGGGAGGGCCTAGAGACCCAGTACTTC
few,TRBD1,13,TRBV7-3,TRBJ1-2,CASSPTGARGYTF,TGTGCCAGCAGCCCCACAGGGGCTCGGGGCTACACCTTC
few,TRBD2,15,TRBV10-3,TRBJ2-1,CAISPPGTSVNEQFF,TGTGCCATCAGTCCCCCCGGGACTAGCGTTAATGAGCAGTTCTTC
.,.,14,TRBV7-2,TRBJ2-7,CASSSFSTSYEQYF,TGTGCCAGCAGCTCCTTTTCAACAAGCTACGAGCAGTACTTC
.,TRBD2,17,TRBV15,TRBJ2-3,CATSRELLAGAGDTQYF,TGTGCCACCAGCAGAGAACTTCTAGCGGGAGCCGGAGATACGCAGTATTTT
few,TRBD2,13,TRBV30,TRBJ2-1,CAWSTGGPNEQFF,TGTGCCTGGAGTACGGGGGGGCCCAATGAGCAGTTCTTC
.,TRBD1,14,TRBV5-4,TRBJ1-2,CASSRTGLYYGYTF,TGTGCCAGCAGCCGGACAGGACTCTACTATGGCTACACCTTC